One sample yielded the 15 T cell receptor beta chains listed below, sequenced in a study of blood T cell repertoires in COVID-19 (dated by TCRdb to the early 2020s). Libraries were constructed by the immunoSEQ multiplex PCR assay. As stored in TCRdb, this immuneACCESS dataset retains in-frame rearrangements with V and J assigned. A fraction of the clones does not appear; measured against another copy, unresolved V genes explain less than half of the discrepancy, and the remainder lacks a known reason. The sample yields over 150,000 clones; under 95% were counted once. About 0.57% of the sample is taken by the ten largest. The material sequenced was peripheral blood. The source of these receptors is a man in his fifties with acute or convalescent COVID-19.

The chain carries TRBV5-1 and TRBJ1-3; D not certain. The CDR3 is 17 amino acids. Trimming shortened V by 2 bases and J by 0 bases, and 15 bases separated the two germline ends. Germline CDR1 SGHRS, CDR2 YFSETQ. CDR3 nucleotide sequence: TGCGCCAGCAGCTTTATGGGTCCAGGTCGCTCTGGAAACACCATATATTTT. It translates to CASSFMGPGRSGNTIYF.

The sample holds one count of this clone. The J gene is TRBJ1-1, the V gene TRBV5-1, with 7 positions matching TRBD1. This CDR3 contains 16 residues. Germline V gene data show CDR1 as SGHRS and CDR2 as YFSETQ. The trim removed 0 bases at V and 5 bases at J, leaving 10 bases unmatched. The CDR3 DNA reads as TGCGCCAGCAGCTTGGTGGGGCAGGGGGATTGGACTGAAGCTTTCTTT. As protein: CASSLVGQGDWTEAFF.

The chain is built from TRBV6-1 and TRBJ2-5; D may be TRBD2 (6 bases). The CDR3 consists of 17 residues. V dropped 1 base and J dropped 3 bases, with 18 bases sitting between them. Germline V gene data show CDR1 as MNHNS and CDR2 as SASEGT. Here the CDR3 reads CASSEGIGTLLEETQYF. The CDR3, as DNA: TGTGCCAGCAGTGAAGGGATAGGGACTCTCCTGGAAGAGACCCAGTACTTC.

V usage is TRBV6-1 and J usage is TRBJ1-2, with 9 nucleotides matching TRBD1. The CDR3 is 13 amino acids. Germline V gives CDR1 MNHNS, CDR2 SASEGT. V trimming: 1 base; J trimming: 7 bases; junction bases outside the gene matches: 1. The DNA for the CDR3 is TGTGCCAGCAGTGAAGGGGACAGGGCTGGCTACACCTTC. As protein: CASSEGDRAGYTF.

This chain uses TRBV9 with TRBJ2-3; 9 bases match TRBD2. The trim removed 2 bases at V and 2 bases at J, leaving 3 bases unmatched. In germline, CDR1 is SGDLS, CDR2 YYNGEE. The CDR3 contains 15 residues. The CDR3 DNA follows: TGTGCCAGCAGCGTGGGCGGGAGGGTCACAGATACGCAGTATTTT. Translating gives CASSVGGRVTDTQYF.

The rearrangement uses TRBV5-1 and TRBJ1-2; D not resolved. The CDR3 has 15 amino acids. Trimming removed 0 bases from V and 0 bases from J, with 9 bases in between. Germline assignment: CDR1 SGHRS and CDR2 YFSETQ. CDR3 bases: TGCGCCAGCAGCTTGGCCGAAACAACTAACTATGGCTACACCTTC. This sequence encodes CASSLAETTNYGYTF.

The rearrangement joins TRBV10-2 to TRBJ2-3; perhaps TRBD2 as D (6 bases). Germline-derived CDR1 and CDR2 are WSHSY and SAAADI. The V end lost 0 bases, the J end lost 3 bases, and 7 bases lay between the germline ends. The CDR3 spans 14 residues. The CDR3 bases are TGCGCCAGCAGTGAGTCTGGAGGGACAGATACGCAGTATTTT. It translates to CASSESGGTDTQYF.

V and J are TRBV13 and TRBJ2-7, with D possibly matching TRBD1 (5 bases). This CDR3 contains 12 residues. The V gene's germline CDR1 is PRHDT and CDR2 FYEKMQ (reference sequence). Between the trimmed V and J ends, which lost 5 bases and 4 bases, there was a span of 9 bases. The CDR3 sequence: CASSRGRYEQYV. Here the CDR3 DNA reads TGTGCCAGCAGCAGGGGCAGGTACGAGCAGTACGTC.

This rearrangement joins TRBV2 to TRBJ1-1, with D uncertain. The CDR3 has 11 amino acids. Deletions cut 4 bases from V and 11 bases from J, with 11 bases between. Germline loops: CDR1 SNHLY, CDR2 FYNNEI. Here the CDR3 reads CASSAVFVAFF. In DNA form, the CDR3 reads TGTGCCAGCAGTGCGGTTTTCGTGGCTTTCTTT.

This chain joins TRBV19 and TRBJ1-6; D gene unclear. This CDR3 spans 12 amino acids. Germline V gene sequence: CDR1 LNHDA, CDR2 SQIVND (reference sequence). The V and J ends lost 4 bases and 11 bases respectively, with 9 bases between them. DNA of the CDR3: TGTGCCAGTAGTACCCCGGGTACACCCCTCCACTTT. This encodes CASSTPGTPLHF.

This clone came up a few times. This chain joins TRBV6-1 and TRBJ2-7; no firm D call. V lost 2 bases, J lost 2 bases, and 10 bases lay in between. Germline assignment: CDR1 MNHNS and CDR2 SASEGT. The CDR3 is 14 amino acids. The CDR3 nucleotides read TGTGCCAGCAGTGAATACAGTCTTCCCTACGAGCAGTACTTC. It encodes CASSEYSLPYEQYF.

The gene calls are TRBV28 and TRBJ2-3, with 7 bases matching TRBD2. With V trimmed by 2 bases and J by 1 base, 3 bases remained unmatched. This CDR3 has 15 amino acids. Germline V gene lookup returns CDR1 MDHEN and CDR2 SYDVKM. In DNA form, the CDR3 reads TGTGCCAGCAGTTTAGGACGGGGGGGCACAGATACGCAGTATTTT. It is translated as CASSLGRGGTDTQYF.

CDR3 DNA sequence: TGTGCCAGCAGCCAAAGAGGGATAGAGACCCAGTACTTC. Its protein is CASSQRGIETQYF. The chain is built from TRBV13 and TRBJ2-5, with D maybe TRBD2 (5 bases). This CDR3 region has 13 residues. The ends were cut back, 5 bases at V and 4 bases at J, with 11 bases in the middle. Germline V lookup: CDR1 PRHDT, CDR2 FYEKMQ (reference sequence).

This clone was seen only a few times. The rearrangement uses TRBV5-1 and TRBJ2-2, with D unclear. Trimming stripped 6 bases from V and 3 bases from J, with 15 bases between. CDR1 and CDR2 (germline): SGHRS, YFSETQ. The CDR3 length is 15 residues. CDR3 in DNA: TGCGCCAGCACCCCGGGTCGGCTCTACACCGGGGAGCTGTTTTTT. Protein: CASTPGRLYTGELFF.

This clone has just a few counts. The chain is built from TRBV28 and TRBJ1-6, with 9 nucleotides matching TRBD1. The CDR3 is made up of 14 amino acids. J lost 9 bases, V lost 7 bases, and 7 bases had no gene match. Germline V lookup: CDR1 MDHEN, CDR2 SYDVKM. CDR3 sequence reads: CASTGGQGRSPLHF. The CDR3 DNA sequence: TGTGCCAGCACTGGGGGACAGGGTCGTTCACCCCTCCACTTT.